These 17 T cell receptor beta chains share one sample of origin, sequenced in a study of siplizumab effects on memory and regulatory T cells. The protocol was immunoSEQ multiplex PCR, while the TCRdb copy is restricted to in-frame clones and leaves out a portion. The sample contains some 100,000 clones, about 90% of which appear only once. Material for sequencing was Tregs sorted from blood. The receptors were gathered from a human donor in good health.

The chain uses TRBV5-1 and TRBJ2-7, with a weak D call TRBD2 (5 bases). Trimming removed 2 bases from V and 5 bases from J, with 14 bases in between. The length of the CDR3 is 14 residues. Germline CDR1 and CDR2: SGHRS and YFSETQ. CDR3 protein: CASSFSGGVDEQYF. The CDR3 nucleotides are TGCGCCAGCAGCTTTTCTGGAGGTGTCGACGAGCAGTACTTC. Together with reference TRBV5-1 and TRBJ2-7, the CDR3 gives the full variable domain: KAGVTQTPRYLIKTRGQQVTLSCSPISGHRSVSWYQQTPGQGLQFLFEYFSETQRNKGNFPGRFSGRQFSNSRSEMNVSTLELGDSALYLCASSFSGGVDEQYFGPGTRLTVT.

CDR3 protein: CASSLAGTGREKLFF. The CDR3 DNA reads TGCGCCAGCAGCTTGGCGGGGACAGGGAGGGAAAAACTGTTTTTT. The chain uses TRBV5-1 and TRBJ1-4; TRBD1 matches 9 bases. Germline-derived CDR1 and CDR2 are SGHRS and YFSETQ. V shed 0 bases, J shed 8 bases, and the junction held 5 bases outside the gene matches. The CDR3 has 15 amino acids.

The rearrangement uses TRBV19 and TRBJ2-1, with 7 bases matching TRBD1. J lost 4 bases, V lost 6 bases, and 12 bases had no gene match. The CDR3 is made up of 16 amino acids. Germline loops: CDR1 LNHDA, CDR2 SQIVND (reference sequence). The CDR3 nucleotides read TGTGCCAGTAGCTCAACACAGGGGCTACTTTACAATGAGCAGTTCTTC. As protein: CASSSTQGLLYNEQFF.

This chain uses TRBV5-1 with TRBJ1-3; 7 bases line up with TRBD1. This CDR3 has 15 amino acids. J was trimmed by 0 bases and V by 2 bases; bases with no gene match: 2. Germline CDR1 SGHRS, CDR2 YFSETQ. CDR3 loop: CASSLDRDSGNTIYF. The DNA of the CDR3 is TGCGCCAGCAGCTTAGACAGGGACTCTGGAAACACCATATATTTT.

The chain couples TRBV18 to TRBJ2-5, with a tentative D call TRBD2 (5 bases). In germline, CDR1 is KGHSH, CDR2 LQKENI. Trimming pared 4 bases from V and 11 bases from J, leaving 11 bases between. This CDR3 has 11 amino acids. CDR3 sequence (DNA): TGTGCCAGCTCACACAAGGAGGAGCAGTACTTC. It encodes CASSHKEEQYF.

As for this clone: This specimen includes other DNA sequences encoding the same CDR3. V is TRBV5-1 and J is TRBJ1-2; D may be TRBD1 (5 bases). Trimming removed 0 bases at V and 0 bases at J, with 9 bases between. Germline CDR1 reads SGHRS; CDR2 reads YFSETQ. This CDR3 contains 15 residues. The CDR3 sequence: CASSLEARANYGYTF. CDR3 sequence (DNA): TGCGCCAGCAGCTTGGAGGCCAGGGCTAACTATGGCTACACCTTC.

The V call is TRBV29-1, the J call TRBJ1-1; D call uncertain. Germline V gene lookup returns CDR1 SQVTM and CDR2 ANQGSEA. This CDR3 spans 11 amino acids. The V end was cut by 8 bases, the J end by 1 base, with 8 bases between. In DNA, the CDR3 is TGCAGCAGCCTAGCGAACACTGAAGCTTTCTTT. This translates into CSSLANTEAFF.

The CDR3 protein is CASSLSYTSVYEQYF. DNA for the CDR3: TGTGCCAGCAGCTTAAGTTACACTAGCGTCTACGAGCAGTACTTC. The chain carries TRBV11-2 and TRBJ2-7, with TRBD2 matching 7 bases. This CDR3 comprises 15 residues. V was pared by 2 bases and J by 3 bases, with 7 bases of the junction left unmatched. Germline V gene sequence: CDR1 SGHAT, CDR2 FQNNGV.

The chain carries TRBV7-8 and TRBJ1-3; D is ambiguous. In germline, CDR1 is SGHVS, CDR2 FQNEAQ. The CDR3 spans 14 residues. Between the trimmed V and J ends, which lost 1 base and 1 base, there was a span of 5 bases. The CDR3 DNA reads TGTGCCAGCAGCTTAGGGCGGTCTGGAAACACCATATATTTT. It translates to CASSLGRSGNTIYF.

This chain joins TRBV25-1 and TRBJ2-4; tentatively, D is TRBD2 (6 bases). This CDR3 contains 15 residues. V was trimmed by 6 bases and J by 2 bases, leaving 14 bases between them. Germline CDR1 and CDR2: MGHDK and SYGVNS. The CDR3: CASSRLGGSKNIQYF. The CDR3 nucleotides are TGTGCCAGCAGCCGCCTTGGGGGGTCCAAAAACATTCAGTACTTC.

The chain uses TRBV28 and TRBJ1-3; D gene ambiguous. Trimming took 11 bases from V and 3 from J, leaving 11 bases between them. The length of the CDR3 is 12 residues. Germline values: CDR1 MDHEN, CDR2 SYDVKM. The CDR3 sequence: CAAVSYGNTIYF. DNA for the CDR3: TGTGCCGCCGTGAGCTATGGAAACACCATATATTTT.

The rearrangement uses TRBV2 and TRBJ2-7; D is possibly TRBD1 (6 bases). V was shortened by 6 bases and J by 6 bases, with 9 bases between the two germline ends. CDR3 length: 11 amino acids. Germline V gene lookup returns CDR1 SNHLY and CDR2 FYNNEI. The CDR3 is CASRQGSEQYF. The CDR3 region has the DNA TGTGCCAGCAGACAGGGTTCCGAGCAGTACTTC.

The V gene is TRBV5-6, the J gene TRBJ1-3, with a weak D call TRBD1 (6 bases). The CDR3 sequence is 13 residues long. Germline values: CDR1 SGHDT, CDR2 YYEEEE. Trimming removed 2 bases from V and 4 bases from J, with 7 bases in between. The CDR3 DNA follows: TGTGCCAGCAGCTTTGACAGGGGAAACACCATATATTTT. This gives the protein CASSFDRGNTIYF.

The V call is TRBV28, the J call TRBJ2-3, with 7 bases lining up with TRBD2. J gave up 1 base and V 3 bases, and 7 bases lay outside the gene matches. CDR1 is MDHEN and CDR2 is SYDVKM in the germline V gene. The CDR3 contains 16 residues. The CDR3 is CASSFPAGAGTDTQYF. CDR3 DNA: TGTGCCAGCAGTTTTCCCGCGGGAGCAGGCACAGATACGCAGTATTTT.

This chain links TRBV10-1 with TRBJ1-1; TRBD1 aligns across 10 bases. This CDR3 has 13 residues. Germline V gene sequence: CDR1 WNHNN, CDR2 SYGVQD (reference sequence). J lost 4 bases, V lost 8 bases, and 4 bases had no gene match. The chain's CDR3 is CASGRDRGTEAFF. Here the CDR3 DNA reads TGCGCCAGCGGCCGGGACAGGGGCACTGAAGCTTTCTTT.

The V and J genes are TRBV7-9 and TRBJ1-2; a possible D gene is TRBD1 (5 bases). Germline CDR1 is SEHNR and CDR2 is FQNEAQ (reference sequence). Trimming pared 6 bases from V and 4 bases from J, leaving 21 bases between. The CDR3 loop spans 16 amino acids. The CDR3 protein is CASSPLTAEPSYGYTF. CDR3 bases: TGTGCCAGCAGTCCTCTGACAGCCGAGCCTTCCTATGGCTACACCTTC.

The rearrangement links TRBV4-1 to TRBJ2-6; 9 bases fit TRBD1. V lost 4 bases, J lost 4 bases, and 11 bases stayed unmatched. This CDR3 is 18 amino acids long. Per germline, CDR1 MGHRA and CDR2 YSYEKL. In DNA form, the CDR3 reads TGCGCCAGCAGCCTCGGGGTGGACAGGGGTTCCGGGGCCAACGTCCTGACTTTC. Translated: CASSLGVDRGSGANVLTF.